A single sample is the source of the 14 T cell receptor beta chains below, sequenced in a study of blood T cell repertoires in COVID-19. The assay was immunoSEQ multiplex PCR, and TCRdb's table has in-frame clones only and misses some. Among approximately 170,000 clones listed, around 83% were seen once. The sample consisted of peripheral blood. The receptors were gathered from a woman aged 80 or over in a cohort sampled during active or convalescent COVID-19.

The chain employs TRBV2 and TRBJ2-7; D perhaps matches TRBD1 (6 bases). This CDR3 is 15 amino acids long. With 2 bases removed from V and 7 bases from J, the gap between germline ends came to 18 bases. The germline gives CDR1 SNHLY, CDR2 FYNNEI. CDR3 protein: CASSETGQGLGEQYF. CDR3 bases: TGTGCCAGCAGTGAAACTGGTCAGGGGCTGGGGGAGCAGTACTTC.

The chain uses TRBV4-2 and TRBJ2-2; the D is unclear. Germline CDR1 and CDR2: LGHNA and YNFKEQ. V was cut by 1 base and J by 1 base, with 13 bases left in between. The CDR3 sequence is 17 residues long. This chain's CDR3 is CASSQVSVAENTGELFF. DNA for the CDR3: TGTGCCAGCAGCCAAGTTTCAGTAGCCGAGAACACCGGGGAGCTGTTTTTT.

This rearrangement joins TRBV18 to TRBJ1-4; 7 bases agree with TRBD1. The trim removed 3 bases at V and 4 bases at J, leaving 8 bases unmatched. The germline CDR1 and CDR2 sequences are KGHSH and LQKENI. CDR3 length: 16 residues. CDR3 coding DNA: TGTGCCAGCTCACCTACGTACAGGGGACTTAATGAAAAACTGTTTTTT. This sequence encodes CASSPTYRGLNEKLFF.

The chain has TRBV6-4 and TRBJ1-5; TRBD1 is a possible D gene (6 bases). Germline CDR1 MRHNA, CDR2 SNTAGT. This CDR3 comprises 22 residues. V lost 1 base, J lost 0 bases, and 28 bases lay in between. The DNA of the CDR3 is TGTGCCAGCAGTGACTGGGGACAATGGGGGATTTGGGGTTTCGATAGCAATCAGCCCCAGCATTTT. It translates to CASSDWGQWGIWGFDSNQPQHF.

This clone was counted a single time. The gene calls are TRBV19 and TRBJ1-6; D not resolved. V was cut by 7 bases and J by 4 bases, with 11 bases left in between. In germline, CDR1 is LNHDA, CDR2 SQIVND (reference sequence). The CDR3 runs to 14 residues. The CDR3 loop is CASTSTAYNSPLHF. The CDR3 DNA reads as TGTGCCAGTACTTCCACAGCTTATAATTCACCCCTCCACTTT.

This sequence joins TRBV11-3 and TRBJ2-7; 8 bases line up with TRBD1. With V trimmed by 7 bases and J by 6 bases, 8 bases remained unmatched. The CDR3 extends over 13 amino acids. Germline CDR1 and CDR2: SGHNT and YENEEA. The CDR3 loop reads CASTRTGSGEQYF. As DNA, the CDR3 is TGTGCCAGCACTCGGACAGGGTCCGGCGAGCAGTACTTC.

This clone was seen a single time. V gene TRBV7-2 combines with J gene TRBJ2-7; TRBD2 aligns across 11 bases. Germline V gene lookup returns CDR1 SGHTA and CDR2 FQGNSA. The CDR3 has 16 residues. The ends lost 1 base at V and 4 bases at J; junction bases unmatched: 6. CDR3 in amino acids: CASSLGLAGGQYEQYF. The CDR3 coding sequence is TGTGCCAGCAGCTTAGGTTTAGCGGGGGGGCAATACGAGCAGTACTTC.

The V call is TRBV19, the J call TRBJ1-4; no definite D call. Germline assignment: CDR1 LNHDA and CDR2 SQIVND (reference sequence). Deletions cut 6 bases from V and 3 bases from J, with 14 bases between. The CDR3 covers 15 residues. DNA for the CDR3: TGTGCCAGTAGCCGCCTCCAGGATTCTAATGAAAAACTGTTTTTT. Protein product: CASSRLQDSNEKLFF.

CDR3 sequence: CASSFRLAGSYNEQFF. CDR3 bases: TGCGCCAGCAGCTTCAGACTAGCGGGATCCTACAATGAGCAGTTCTTC. The chain uses TRBV5-1 and TRBJ2-1, with 11 nucleotides matching TRBD2. The CDR3 runs 16 residues. Losses at the gene ends were 2 bases for V and 1 base for J; bases not matched to a gene: 2. In germline, CDR1 is SGHRS, CDR2 YFSETQ.

V and J are TRBV18 and TRBJ1-5; a weak D match, TRBD1 (6 bases). The V gene lost 3 bases and the J gene lost 7 bases, with 16 bases spanning the gap. CDR3 length equals 15 residues. Germline values: CDR1 KGHSH, CDR2 LQKENI. CDR3 residues: CASSPGGQGEQPQHF. CDR3 DNA sequence: TGTGCCAGCTCACCGGGGGGGCAGGGAGAGCAGCCCCAGCATTTT.

CDR3 DNA: TGTGCCAGCAGTTTACGACTAGGGACGGGGATCCATCGTGAGCAGTTCTTC. Protein sequence: CASSLRLGTGIHREQFF. The gene calls are TRBV27 and TRBJ2-1, with D possibly TRBD2 on 6 matching bases. The ends were cut back, 2 bases at V and 9 bases at J, with 23 bases in the middle. CDR1 is MNHEY and CDR2 is SMNVEV in the germline V gene (reference sequence). This CDR3 is built from 17 residues.

This chain joins TRBV7-9 and TRBJ2-1, with 9 positions matching TRBD2. This CDR3 has 16 amino acids. V shed 7 bases and J 4 bases; nucleotides not matched to a gene: 11. CDR1 and CDR2 from the germline V gene are SEHNR and FQNEAQ (reference sequence). CDR3 protein: CASMGLAGSIYNEQFF. The CDR3 DNA reads TGTGCCAGCATGGGGCTAGCGGGATCGATTTACAATGAGCAGTTCTTC.

The CDR3 spells CASSESGLVYPGELFF. Written as DNA, the CDR3 is TGTGCCAGCAGTGAATCGGGACTAGTATACCCCGGGGAGCTGTTTTTT. The gene calls are TRBV6-1 and TRBJ2-2; 8 bases agree with TRBD2. Trimming at V came to 2 bases and at J to 6 bases, leaving 8 bases not matched to a gene. This CDR3 is 16 amino acids long. Per the germline V gene, CDR1 is MNHNS and CDR2 is SASEGT.

The chain joins TRBV7-9 to TRBJ1-2, with 12 positions matching TRBD1. The CDR3 has 17 amino acids. V shed 5 bases, J shed 0 bases, and the junction held 7 bases outside the gene matches. Germline-derived CDR1 and CDR2 are SEHNR and FQNEAQ (reference sequence). This CDR3 is CASSPPGQGATNYGYTF. The CDR3 region has the DNA TGTGCCAGCAGCCCTCCGGGACAGGGGGCAACTAACTATGGCTACACCTTC.